This T cell receptor beta chain is drawn from a study of OX40 agonist ivuxolimab in advanced cancers. The CDR3 consists of 14 residues. The germline CDR1 and CDR2 sequences are MNHNS and SASEGT. Trimming took 2 bases from V and 4 from J, leaving 10 bases between them. Profiling relied on immunoSEQ multiplex PCR, and the TCRdb table lists in-frame clones only, not all of them. This sample has over 45,000 clones; around 83% occur once, and the top ten carry around 10%. This clone was counted only a few times. The sequencing here drew on CD4+ or CD8+ T cells sorted from blood, taken in a trial of the OX40 agonist ivuxolimab. The source is an adult with an advanced solid tumor such as melanoma, head and neck, liver or kidney cancer. The V and J genes are TRBV6-1 and TRBJ2-3, with a tentative D call TRBD1 (6 bases). The CDR3 region is CASSEPGVADTQYF. CDR3 in DNA: TGTGCCAGCAGTGAACCAGGGGTAGCAGATACGCAGTATTTT.